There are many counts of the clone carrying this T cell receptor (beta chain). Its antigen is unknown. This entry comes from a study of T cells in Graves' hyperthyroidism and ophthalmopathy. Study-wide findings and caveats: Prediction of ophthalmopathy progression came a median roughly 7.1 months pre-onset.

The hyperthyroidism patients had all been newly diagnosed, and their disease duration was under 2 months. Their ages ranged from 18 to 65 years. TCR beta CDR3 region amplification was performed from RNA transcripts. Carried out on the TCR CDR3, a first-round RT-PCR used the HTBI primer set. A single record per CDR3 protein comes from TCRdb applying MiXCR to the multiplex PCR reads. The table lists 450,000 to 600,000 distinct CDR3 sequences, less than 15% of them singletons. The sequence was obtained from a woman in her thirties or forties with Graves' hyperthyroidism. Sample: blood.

The CDR3 DNA reads as TGTGCCAGCAGTTTCGGGGTCTCCTACAATGAGCAGTTCTTC. Its protein is CASSFGVSYNEQFF. This chain joins TRBV6-1 and TRBJ2-1; possible D gene TRBD2, 5 bases. Germline CDR1 reads MNHNS; CDR2 reads SASEGT. With 5 bases removed from V and 0 bases from J, the gap between germline ends came to 8 bases. CDR3 length: 14 amino acids.